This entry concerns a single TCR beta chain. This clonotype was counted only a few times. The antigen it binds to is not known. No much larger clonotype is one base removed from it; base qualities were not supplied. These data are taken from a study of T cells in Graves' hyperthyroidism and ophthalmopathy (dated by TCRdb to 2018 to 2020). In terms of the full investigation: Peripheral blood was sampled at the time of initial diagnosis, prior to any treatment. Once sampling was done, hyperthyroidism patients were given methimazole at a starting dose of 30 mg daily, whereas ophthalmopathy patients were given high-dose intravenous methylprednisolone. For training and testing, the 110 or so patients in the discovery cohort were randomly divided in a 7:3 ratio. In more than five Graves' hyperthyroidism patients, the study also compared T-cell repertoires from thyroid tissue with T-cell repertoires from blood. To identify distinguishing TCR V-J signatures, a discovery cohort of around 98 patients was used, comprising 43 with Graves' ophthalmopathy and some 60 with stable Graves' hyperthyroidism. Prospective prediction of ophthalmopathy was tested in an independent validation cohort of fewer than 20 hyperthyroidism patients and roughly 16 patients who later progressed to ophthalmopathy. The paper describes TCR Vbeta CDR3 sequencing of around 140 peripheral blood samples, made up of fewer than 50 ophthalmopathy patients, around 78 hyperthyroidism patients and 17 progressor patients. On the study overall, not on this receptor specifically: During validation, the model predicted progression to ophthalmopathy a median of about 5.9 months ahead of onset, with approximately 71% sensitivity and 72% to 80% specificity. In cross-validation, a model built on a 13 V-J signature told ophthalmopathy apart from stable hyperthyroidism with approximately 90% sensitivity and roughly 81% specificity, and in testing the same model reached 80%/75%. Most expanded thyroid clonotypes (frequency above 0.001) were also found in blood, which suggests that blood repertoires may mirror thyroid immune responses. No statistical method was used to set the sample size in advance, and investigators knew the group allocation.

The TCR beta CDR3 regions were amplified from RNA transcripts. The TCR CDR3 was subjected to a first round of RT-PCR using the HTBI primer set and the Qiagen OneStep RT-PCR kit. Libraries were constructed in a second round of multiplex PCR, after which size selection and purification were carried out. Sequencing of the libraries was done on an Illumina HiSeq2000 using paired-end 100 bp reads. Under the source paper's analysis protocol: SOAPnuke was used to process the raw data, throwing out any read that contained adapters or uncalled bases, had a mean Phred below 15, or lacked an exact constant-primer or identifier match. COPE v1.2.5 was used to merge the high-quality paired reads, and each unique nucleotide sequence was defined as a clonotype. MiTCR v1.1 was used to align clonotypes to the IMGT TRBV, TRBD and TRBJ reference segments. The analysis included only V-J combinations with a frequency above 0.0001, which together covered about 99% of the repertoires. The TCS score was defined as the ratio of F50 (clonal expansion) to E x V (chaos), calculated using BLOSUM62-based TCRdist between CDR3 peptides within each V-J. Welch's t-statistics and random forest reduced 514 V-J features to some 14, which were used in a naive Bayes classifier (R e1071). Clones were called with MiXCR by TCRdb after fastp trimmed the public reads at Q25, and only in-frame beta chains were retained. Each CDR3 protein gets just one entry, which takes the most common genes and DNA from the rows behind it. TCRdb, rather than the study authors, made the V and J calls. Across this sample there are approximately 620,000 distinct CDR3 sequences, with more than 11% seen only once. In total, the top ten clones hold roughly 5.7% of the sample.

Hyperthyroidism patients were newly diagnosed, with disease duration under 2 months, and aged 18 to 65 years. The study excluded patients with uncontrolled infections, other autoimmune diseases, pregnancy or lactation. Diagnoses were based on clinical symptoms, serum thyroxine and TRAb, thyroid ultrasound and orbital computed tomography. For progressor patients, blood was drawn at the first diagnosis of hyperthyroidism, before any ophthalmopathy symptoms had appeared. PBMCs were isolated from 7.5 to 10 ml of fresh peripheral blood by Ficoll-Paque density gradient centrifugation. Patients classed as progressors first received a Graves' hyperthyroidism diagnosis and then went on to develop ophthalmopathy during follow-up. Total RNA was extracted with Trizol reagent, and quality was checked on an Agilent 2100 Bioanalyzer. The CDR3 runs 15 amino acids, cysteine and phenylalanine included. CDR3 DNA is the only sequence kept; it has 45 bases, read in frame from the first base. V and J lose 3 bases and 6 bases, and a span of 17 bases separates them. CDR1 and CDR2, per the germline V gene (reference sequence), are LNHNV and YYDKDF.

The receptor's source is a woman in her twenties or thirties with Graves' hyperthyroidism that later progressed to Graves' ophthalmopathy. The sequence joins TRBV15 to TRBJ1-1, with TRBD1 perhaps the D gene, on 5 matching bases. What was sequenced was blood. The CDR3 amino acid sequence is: CATSSRQPGEPEAFF. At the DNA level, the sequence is TGTGCCACCAGCAGCAGACAGCCCGGGGAACCTGAAGCTTTCTTT.